Listed here are 26 T cell receptor beta chains from one sample, sequenced in a study of T cell responses to AZD1222 COVID-19 vaccine (dated by TCRdb to the early 2020s). The time point label, read with the paper, signifies: baseline before first vaccination. The library was made by the immunoSEQ multiplex PCR assay. TCRdb stores this immuneACCESS table with in-frame sequences only. Part of the clones is absent; in the studies checked, under half of the shortfall reflects unresolved V genes, and no reason is known for the rest. For this sample there are some 130,000 clones; approximately 90% appear just once. The top ten clonotypes cover 6% to 7.5% of the sample. Here the sequenced sample was peripheral blood, taken on day 0 of AZD1222 vaccination. These TCRs come from an adult in good health.

The count of this clone is one. The chain joins TRBV15 to TRBJ2-3; perhaps TRBD1 as D (5 bases). The CDR3 spans 16 residues. Germline CDR1 reads LNHNV; CDR2 reads YYDKDF (reference sequence). V dropped 6 bases and J dropped 3 bases, with 19 bases sitting between them. The CDR3 nucleotides read TGTGCCACCAGTAGGCAGGGCCTAAAAGTGACAGATACGCAGTATTTT. Translation gives CATSRQGLKVTDTQYF.

Only one count was recorded for this clone. The V gene is TRBV6-5, the J gene TRBJ1-3; maybe TRBD1 (5 bases). Germline CDR1 is MNHEY and CDR2 is SVGAGI. Trimming removed 4 bases at V and 2 bases at J, with 15 bases between. The CDR3 extends over 16 amino acids. CDR3 protein: CASSSRQGRAGNTIYF. CDR3 coding DNA: TGTGCCAGCAGTTCGAGGCAAGGCAGGGCTGGAAACACCATATATTTT.

The chain combines TRBV28 with TRBJ1-2; D remains ambiguous. CDR3 length: 12 amino acids. The V end was cut by 10 bases, the J end by 3 bases, with 12 bases between. CDR1 MDHEN and CDR2 SYDVKM come from the germline V gene. CDR3 amino acids: CATLPGDYGYTF. In nucleotides, the CDR3 is TGTGCCACCCTGCCCGGGGACTATGGCTACACCTTC.

The chain uses TRBV6-2 or TRBV6-3 and TRBJ2-7; D possibly matches TRBD1 or TRBD2 (5 bases each). Between the trimmed V and J ends, which lost 2 bases and 3 bases, there was a span of 17 bases. The CDR3 is 16 amino acids. CDR1 is MNHEY, CDR2 SVGEGT, per germline. CDR3 residues: CASSYRARDGRYEQYF. DNA of the CDR3: TGTGCCAGCAGTTACAGGGCTCGGGACGGCCGCTACGAGCAGTACTTC.

The chain carries TRBV27 and TRBJ2-5, with a possible D match to TRBD1 (5 bases). Trimming left V 1 base short and J 4 bases short, with 13 bases between. The germline CDR1 and CDR2 sequences are MNHEY and SMNVEV (reference sequence). The CDR3 extends over 15 amino acids. As DNA, the CDR3 is TGTGCCAGCAGTTTATGGGGCGGCCCGCTAGAGACCCAGTACTTC. It specifies CASSLWGGPLETQYF.

This chain uses TRBV10-1 with TRBJ1-2; D is possibly TRBD1 (5 bases). The CDR3 is made up of 14 amino acids. V dropped 7 bases and J dropped 7 bases, with 19 bases sitting between them. CDR1 is WNHNN, CDR2 SYGVQD, per germline (reference sequence). The CDR3 coding sequence is TGCGCCAGCACGAGGGGACCCGGGTTTAGTGGCTACACCTTC. Its protein product is CASTRGPGFSGYTF.

The chain employs TRBV24-1 and TRBJ1-1, with 8 bases fitting TRBD1. Trimming took 4 bases from V and 7 from J; bases not matched to a gene: 4. CDR1 is KGHDR, CDR2 SFDVKD, per germline. The CDR3 is 13 residues long. CDR3 in DNA: TGTGCCACCAGTGACCTGACAGGGGATGAAGCTTTCTTT. Residues: CATSDLTGDEAFF.

The rearrangement links TRBV29-1 to TRBJ2-3; D remains unclear. The CDR3 sequence is 13 residues long. The V gene lost 3 bases and the J gene lost 4 bases, with 11 bases spanning the gap. Looked up from germline, CDR1 is SQVTM and CDR2 is ANQGSEA. The CDR3 loop reads CSVERSSADTQYF. The CDR3 coding sequence is TGCAGCGTTGAGCGGTCCTCAGCAGATACGCAGTATTTT.

The genes are TRBV29-1 and TRBJ1-2; D might be TRBD1 (5 bases). Germline assignment: CDR1 SQVTM and CDR2 ANQGSEA. V was clipped by 6 bases and J by 6 bases, with 17 bases between them. This CDR3 comprises 13 residues. CDR3 in amino acids: CSVGQGSSDGYTF. CDR3 DNA: TGCAGCGTCGGGCAGGGTTCTTCTGATGGCTACACCTTC.

This clone was seen just once. J is TRBJ2-6 and V is TRBV5-1; possible D gene TRBD1, 6 bases. CDR3 size: 16 residues. Trimming took 4 bases from V and 2 from J, leaving 13 bases between them. Germline CDR1 reads SGHRS; CDR2 reads YFSETQ. This CDR3 is CASSPGGGTGANVLTF. For the CDR3, the DNA is TGCGCCAGCAGCCCAGGTGGGGGCACTGGGGCCAACGTCCTGACTTTC.

The chain combines TRBV6-2 or TRBV6-3 with TRBJ2-7; D perhaps matches TRBD1 (6 bases). The V gene lost 5 bases and the J gene lost 2 bases, with 13 bases spanning the gap. The CDR3 spans 14 residues. The germline gives CDR1 MNHEY, CDR2 SVGEGT. The CDR3 sequence: CASSPQGYTYEQYF. The CDR3 bases are TGTGCCAGCAGTCCGCAGGGGTACACCTACGAGCAGTACTTC.

The chain links TRBV2 to TRBJ2-3, with 12 bases aligning to TRBD2. This CDR3 is built from 16 residues. Germline trimming cut 7 bases from V and 6 bases from J; bases unmatched to any gene: 11. Germline V gives CDR1 SNHLY, CDR2 FYNNEI. The CDR3, as DNA: TGTGCCAGCATTCGACTAGCGGGGGCCCGCCTGGATACGCAGTATTTT. It encodes CASIRLAGARLDTQYF. The variable domain in full, with the rest retrieved from reference TRBV2 and TRBJ2-3, is EPEVTQTPSHQVTQMGQEVILRCVPISNHLYFYWYRQILGQKVEFLVSFYNNEISEKSEIFDDQFSVERPDGSNFTLKIRSTKLEDSAMYFCASIRLAGARLDTQYFGPGTRLTVL.

Only one count was recorded for this clone. This chain uses TRBV12-5 with TRBJ1-2, with TRBD1 identical over 12 bases. This CDR3 region has 14 residues. Per germline, CDR1 LGHNT and CDR2 FRNRAP. The trim removed 6 bases at V and 7 bases at J, leaving 6 bases unmatched. The chain's CDR3 is CASGTGTGGTGYTF. DNA for the CDR3: TGTGCTAGTGGGACCGGGACAGGGGGCACTGGCTACACCTTC.

This rearrangement joins TRBV10-3 to TRBJ2-2, with TRBD2 matching over 12 bases. CDR3 size: 19 residues. With 5 bases clipped from V and 0 bases from J, the junction kept 10 bases outside the gene matches. CDR1 ENHRY and CDR2 SYGVKD come from the germline V gene. DNA of the CDR3: TGTGCCATCAGTTCCCGACTAGCGGGGGCTACTGCGAACACCGGGGAGCTGTTTTTT. It codes for CAISSRLAGATANTGELFF.

V usage is TRBV3-1 (or the pseudogene TRBV3-2) and J usage is TRBJ1-2; tentative D call: TRBD1 (5 bases). The V and J ends lost 3 bases and 6 bases respectively, with 14 bases between them. This CDR3 has 14 residues. Looked up from germline, CDR1 is LGHDT and CDR2 is YNNKEL (reference sequence). CDR3 DNA: TGTGCCAGCAGCCACTCTGGCAGGGCGGATGGCTACACCTTC. Translated: CASSHSGRADGYTF.

This clone was detected a few times. The chain links TRBV5-1 to TRBJ2-7, with 13 bases identical to TRBD2. The length of the CDR3 is 15 residues. CDR1 and CDR2 from the germline V gene are SGHRS and YFSETQ. Losses at the gene ends were 3 bases for V and 3 bases for J; bases not matched to a gene: 3. This CDR3 reads CASSYRLAGGYEQYF. The CDR3 DNA reads as TGCGCCAGCAGCTACCGACTAGCGGGGGGCTACGAGCAGTACTTC.

The gene calls are TRBV20-1 and TRBJ2-1, with TRBD1 identical over 9 bases. Looked up from germline, CDR1 is DFQATT and CDR2 is SNEGSKA (reference sequence). V shed 7 bases, J shed 15 bases, and the junction held 10 bases outside the gene matches. CDR3 length equals 11 residues. The CDR3 DNA follows: TGCAGTGTCTCGACAGGGGGGGATGGGTTCTTC. Amino acids: CSVSTGGDGFF.

The chain carries TRBV27 and TRBJ2-3; D possibly corresponds to TRBD1 (5 bases). This CDR3 region has 14 residues. Germline CDR1 is MNHEY and CDR2 is SMNVEV (reference sequence). The ends were cut back, 3 bases at V and 4 bases at J, with 11 bases in the middle. CDR3 protein: CASSFRQGADTQYF. The CDR3 nucleotides are TGTGCCAGCAGTTTCAGGCAGGGCGCAGATACGCAGTATTTT.

A word on this clone: One end of the junction fails to match germline, which may point to a read error. The chain links TRBV5-1 to TRBJ2-1; D is unresolved. From germline, CDR1 is SGHRS and CDR2 YFSETQ. The length of the CDR3 is 14 residues. The DNA of the CDR3 is TGCGCCAGCACCTTGACACCTCCCAACAATGAGCAGTTCTTC. As protein: CASTLTPPNNEQFF.

The genes are TRBV7-8 and TRBJ2-7; no clear D gene. This CDR3 has 14 amino acids. V shed 8 bases and J shed 7 bases, with 21 bases lying between them. The germline V gene has CDR1 SGHVS and CDR2 FQNEAQ. The CDR3 DNA reads as TGTGCCAGCTCCTCCTGGGCGGTGGGAACAGAGCAGTACTTC. Translating it yields CASSSWAVGTEQYF.

The V call is TRBV5-1, the J call TRBJ1-2, with D tentatively TRBD1 (5 bases). V lost 5 bases and J 4 bases, leaving 12 bases between the germline ends. This CDR3 has 13 residues. CDR1 is SGHRS and CDR2 is YFSETQ in the germline V gene. For the CDR3, the DNA is TGCGCCAGCAGACTCGGACAAGGCTATGGCTACACCTTC. Its protein is CASRLGQGYGYTF.

Only one count was recorded for this clone. The chain recombines TRBV6-4 with TRBJ2-1; TRBD2 matches 10 bases. V lost 2 bases and J lost 9; bases outside the gene matches: 7. This CDR3 region has 15 residues. The germline V gene has CDR1 MRHNA and CDR2 SNTAGT. CDR3 region: CASSDSSGGAGEQFF. The CDR3 bases are TGTGCCAGCAGTGACAGCAGCGGGGGGGCAGGTGAGCAGTTCTTC.

The rearrangement uses TRBV3-1 (or the pseudogene TRBV3-2) and TRBJ1-5; 8 nucleotides line up with TRBD1. CDR1 LGHDT and CDR2 YNNKEL come from the germline V gene (reference sequence). Trimming removed 0 bases from V and 6 bases from J; junction bases left unmatched: 10. CDR3 length: 17 residues. The CDR3 sequence is CASSQDAGTGLFQPQHF. The CDR3 DNA follows: TGTGCCAGCAGCCAAGATGCCGGGACAGGTCTATTTCAGCCCCAGCATTTT.

This clone appeared once. The rearrangement uses TRBV12-3 or TRBV12-4 and TRBJ2-2, with D uncertain. CDR3 length: 13 amino acids. The V end lost 4 bases, the J end lost 5 bases, and 8 bases lay between the germline ends. The CDR3 here is CASSSRLTGELFF. The CDR3 nucleotides read TGTGCCAGCAGTTCAAGGTTAACCGGGGAGCTGTTTTTT.

This clone was recorded only once. This chain joins TRBV19 and TRBJ2-2; tentative D call: TRBD2 (5 bases). V lost 6 bases to trimming and J lost 6 bases, with 14 bases between them. The germline gives CDR1 LNHDA, CDR2 SQIVND (reference sequence). This CDR3 contains 14 residues. CDR3 amino acids: CASSERGLPGELFF. In DNA form, the CDR3 reads TGTGCCAGTAGCGAACGAGGGCTTCCCGGGGAGCTGTTTTTT.

Remarks on this clone: An end of the junction differs from the germline gene, which may be a read error. At the DNA level, this CDR3 is encoded by other sequences in the same sample as well. This chain joins TRBV7-7 and TRBJ1-1, with D uncertain. Germline-derived CDR1 and CDR2 are SSHAT and FNYEAQ (reference sequence). The CDR3 is 13 amino acids. The CDR3 DNA reads as TGTGCTAGCAGCTTAGGCCAGAACACTGAAGCTTTCTTT. Its protein product is CASSLGQNTEAFF.